The 27 T cell receptor beta chains reported below all come from one sample, sequenced in a study of CD8+ T cells in alopecia areata. Sequencing templates came from extracted RNA that was reverse transcribed into cDNA. The data were produced by immunoSEQ multiplex PCR, yet TCRdb's version contains in-frame clones alone and is incomplete. Here the sample spans 90,000 to 120,000 clones, approximately 61% being singletons. The sample was NKG2D-low CD8+ T cells sorted from blood. The receptor source for this set is a human donor with alopecia areata.

This clone showed up just a few times. V is TRBV5-1 and J is TRBJ2-7, with 10 bases that match TRBD2. Germline V CDR1 and CDR2: SGHRS, YFSETQ. The V and J ends lost 4 bases and 4 bases, in that order; junction bases with no gene match: 5. The CDR3 sequence is 14 residues long. The CDR3 nucleotides read TGCGCCAGCAGCCCACCGACTAGCGGGTACGAGCAGTACTTC. Amino acid sequence: CASSPPTSGYEQYF. Full variable domain (rest looked up from reference TRBV5-1 and TRBJ2-7): KAGVTQTPRYLIKTRGQQVTLSCSPISGHRSVSWYQQTPGQGLQFLFEYFSETQRNKGNFPGRFSGRQFSNSRSEMNVSTLELGDSALYLCASSPPTSGYEQYFGPGTRLTVT.

This clone was counted a few times. The chain joins TRBV29-1 to TRBJ2-1; D may match TRBD1 or TRBD2 (5 bases each). Germline assignment: CDR1 SQVTM and CDR2 ANQGSEA. The CDR3 covers 11 residues. Trimming took 8 bases from V and 9 from J, leaving 14 bases between them. The CDR3 region has the DNA TGCAGCCTAAACTGGGGGAGTGAGCAGTTCTTC. Translating it yields CSLNWGSEQFF.

The chain recombines TRBV29-1 with TRBJ1-1; 10 nucleotides align to TRBD1. CDR1 and CDR2 (germline): SQVTM, ANQGSEA. Unmatched junction bases numbered 12, after V lost 6 bases and J lost 8 bases. The CDR3 extends over 14 amino acids. The CDR3 protein is CSVHYRDRGVEAFF. In nucleotides, the CDR3 is TGCAGCGTCCATTACCGGGACAGGGGTGTCGAAGCTTTCTTT.

The DNA of the CDR3 is TGCAGCGTTGAAACGGGGGCCTACGAGCAGTACTTC. This codes for CSVETGAYEQYF. The V gene is TRBV29-1, the J gene TRBJ2-7, with D possibly TRBD2 on 6 matching bases. Germline values: CDR1 SQVTM, CDR2 ANQGSEA. Trimming took off 2 bases at V and 2 bases at J, with 7 bases between the two ends. This CDR3 contains 12 residues.

This clone was seen only a few times. This chain connects TRBV9 to TRBJ2-1, with 9 nucleotides matching TRBD2. V lost 5 bases to trimming and J lost 2 bases; unmatched junction nucleotides: 5. The CDR3 consists of 15 residues. Germline V gives CDR1 SGDLS, CDR2 YYNGEE. The CDR3 DNA follows: TGTGCCAGCAGGGCCGTAGCGGGGGCCTACAATGAGCAGTTCTTC. Its translation is CASRAVAGAYNEQFF.

This chain links TRBV19 with TRBJ2-5, with unresolved D. The CDR3 covers 15 residues. Trimming left V 2 bases short and J 4 bases short, with 14 bases between. The V gene's germline CDR1 is LNHDA and CDR2 SQIVND (reference sequence). The CDR3: CASSILAGVGETQYF. The CDR3 bases are TGTGCCAGTAGTATACTGGCTGGGGTTGGAGAGACCCAGTACTTC.

As to this clone: A read error may produce the germline difference seen at one junction end. The chain carries TRBV7-9 and TRBJ1-1; the D is unclear. This CDR3 is 14 amino acids long. CDR1 and CDR2 (germline): SEHNR, FQNEAQ (reference sequence). Here the CDR3 DNA reads TGTGCCAGCAGCTCCTCTAGAATGAACGCTGAAGCTTTCTTT. Amino acid sequence: CASSSSRMNAEAFF.

This clone was observed a handful of times. This chain links TRBV29-1 with TRBJ2-7, with 7 bases identical to TRBD2. CDR1 and CDR2 (germline): SQVTM, ANQGSEA. CDR3 length equals 13 residues. The J segment lost 2 bases and the V segment lost 3 bases, leaving 4 bases of the junction unmatched. CDR3 nucleotides: TGCAGCGTTGACGCCGGGACTACCTACGAGCAGTACTTC. Translating gives CSVDAGTTYEQYF.

On this clone itself: The same CDR3 is also encoded by other DNA sequences in this sample. This chain uses TRBV7-9 with TRBJ2-2; D not certain. The V and J ends lost 1 base and 7 bases respectively, with 4 bases between them. The CDR3 totals 12 residues. Germline V CDR1 and CDR2: SEHNR, FQNEAQ (reference sequence). The CDR3 coding sequence is TGTGCCAGCAGCTTAGTGATCGGGGAGCTGTTTTTT. Amino acid sequence: CASSLVIGELFF.

The rearrangement joins TRBV10-3 to TRBJ1-1, with a tentative D call TRBD1 (5 bases). The CDR3 sequence is 11 residues long. Germline CDR1 reads ENHRY; CDR2 reads SYGVKD. V was clipped by 10 bases and J by 6 bases, with 12 bases between them. CDR3 amino acids: CASRNRPEAFF. In DNA form, the CDR3 reads TGTGCCAGCAGAAACAGGCCTGAAGCTTTCTTT.

This clone was recorded once. J is TRBJ2-3 and V is TRBV7-3, with D possibly being TRBD2 (5 bases). Trimming removed 3 bases from V and 3 bases from J, with 7 bases in between. This CDR3 comprises 13 residues. In germline, CDR1 is SGHTA, CDR2 FQGTGA. CDR3 DNA sequence: TGTGCCAGCAGCTTCGGGGAAACAGATACGCAGTATTTT. Residues: CASSFGETDTQYF.

The rearrangement links TRBV29-1 to TRBJ1-5; D gene unclear. This CDR3 has 13 residues. CDR1 and CDR2 from the germline V gene are SQVTM and ANQGSEA. V lost 3 bases, J lost 1 base, and 7 bases lay in between. CDR3 DNA: TGCAGCGTTGACCTGGGCAGCAATCAGCCCCAGCATTTT. Its translation is CSVDLGSNQPQHF.

This chain links TRBV28 with TRBJ2-1, with 10 positions matching TRBD2. Germline CDR1 MDHEN, CDR2 SYDVKM. CDR3 length equals 17 residues. V was pared by 3 bases and J by 8 bases, with 13 bases of the junction left unmatched. The CDR3 DNA sequence: TGTGCCAGCAGTTTTTCGGTAGCGGGAGGAGGGCCGGATGAGCAGTTCTTC. Amino acids: CASSFSVAGGGPDEQFF.

This chain uses TRBV28 with TRBJ2-7, with a tentative D call TRBD2 (6 bases). Trimming cost V 5 bases and J 2 bases, with 16 bases left between them. Germline V gives CDR1 MDHEN, CDR2 SYDVKM. This CDR3 region has 15 residues. Here the CDR3 reads CASSPRRGGAYEQYF. The CDR3 region has the DNA TGTGCCAGCAGTCCCAGGAGGGGCGGGGCCTACGAGCAGTACTTC.

On this clone itself: A read error may account for a junction end that differs from germline. The gene calls are TRBV20-1 and TRBJ2-7; no clear D gene. Germline assignment: CDR1 DFQATT and CDR2 SNEGSKA (reference sequence). The length of the CDR3 is 8 residues. CDR3 amino acids: CSARERLF. CDR3 sequence (DNA): TGCAGTGCTAGGGAAAGACTCTTC.

This rearrangement joins TRBV27 to TRBJ2-1, with a weak D call TRBD2 (5 bases). This CDR3 is 15 amino acids long. The germline gives CDR1 MNHEY, CDR2 SMNVEV (reference sequence). The ends were cut back, 3 bases at V and 2 bases at J, with 11 bases in the middle. CDR3: CASSLLSGTYNEQFF. The CDR3 DNA follows: TGTGCCAGCAGTTTGTTATCGGGGACCTACAATGAGCAGTTCTTC.

This clone was seen only a few times. The V gene is TRBV4-1, the J gene TRBJ1-1, with 8 bases matching TRBD1. The V gene's germline CDR1 is MGHRA and CDR2 YSYEKL. The V gene end was trimmed by 4 bases and the J gene end by 0 bases; junction bases not matched to a gene: 1. This CDR3 region has 14 residues. The CDR3 spells CASSRDRMNTEAFF. CDR3 DNA: TGCGCCAGCAGCCGGGACAGGATGAACACTGAAGCTTTCTTT.

The chain carries TRBV27 and TRBJ1-5; D ambiguous. Trimming removed 2 bases at V and 7 bases at J, with 9 bases between. The germline V gene has CDR1 MNHEY and CDR2 SMNVEV (reference sequence). The CDR3 is made up of 13 amino acids. CDR3 residues: CASSLATGQPQHF. CDR3 coding DNA: TGTGCCAGCAGTTTAGCGACTGGGCAGCCCCAGCATTTT.

This clone was detected only a few times. The chain links TRBV2 to TRBJ1-1; no clear D gene. This CDR3 is 10 amino acids long. From germline, CDR1 is SNHLY and CDR2 FYNNEI. The V and J ends lost 9 bases and 11 bases respectively, with 13 bases between them. CDR3 in DNA: TGTGCCAGTGTAGACCCCGAGGCTTTCTTT. As protein: CASVDPEAFF. The full variable domain, rest sourced from reference TRBV2 and TRBJ1-1, is EPEVTQTPSHQVTQMGQEVILRCVPISNHLYFYWYRQILGQKVEFLVSFYNNEISEKSEIFDDQFSVERPDGSNFTLKIRSTKLEDSAMYFCASVDPEAFFGQGTRLTVV.

This chain connects TRBV11-2 to TRBJ2-1; no clear D. The CDR3 spans 10 residues. Looked up from germline, CDR1 is SGHAT and CDR2 is FQNNGV. Trimming took off 2 bases at V and 10 bases at J, with 3 bases between the two ends. The CDR3 nucleotides are TGTGCCAGCAGCTTAACCGAGCAGTTCTTC. This sequence encodes CASSLTEQFF. The variable domain in full, completed from reference TRBV11-2 and TRBJ2-1, reads EAGVAQSPRYKIIEKRQSVAFWCNPISGHATLYWYQQILGQGPKLLIQFQNNGVVDDSQLPKDRFSAERLKGVDSTLKIQPAKLEDSAVYLCASSLTEQFFGPGTRLTVL.

This clone was detected a few times. The V and J genes are TRBV5-1 and TRBJ2-3; TRBD2 aligns across 10 bases. Germline CDR1 SGHRS, CDR2 YFSETQ. J gave up 0 bases and V 2 bases, and 12 bases lay outside the gene matches. The CDR3 has 19 amino acids. CDR3: CASSFGWASGGTSTDTQYF. In DNA form, the CDR3 reads TGCGCCAGCAGCTTTGGATGGGCTAGCGGGGGAACTAGCACAGATACGCAGTATTTT.

The gene calls are TRBV5-1 and TRBJ2-3; the D gene is possibly TRBD1 (5 bases). Germline loops: CDR1 SGHRS, CDR2 YFSETQ. The CDR3 runs 14 residues. V lost 6 bases, J lost 2 bases, and 13 bases lay in between. The CDR3: CASNDRRYTDTQYF. The CDR3 DNA is TGCGCCAGCAACGACAGACGGTACACAGATACGCAGTATTTT.

The rearrangement links TRBV28 to TRBJ1-2, with D maybe TRBD1 (5 bases). The CDR3 totals 15 residues. Trimming pared 6 bases from V and 6 bases from J, leaving 20 bases between. Germline V gene lookup returns CDR1 MDHEN and CDR2 SYDVKM. This CDR3 is CASRLGTPLRDGYTF. The CDR3, as DNA: TGTGCCAGCAGACTCGGGACCCCATTGCGGGATGGCTACACCTTC.

This clone was picked up a small number of times. V and J are TRBV7-9 and TRBJ2-5, with 11 nucleotides matching TRBD2. CDR3 length equals 15 residues. With V trimmed by 4 bases and J by 5 bases, 6 bases remained unmatched. Germline lookup yields CDR1 SEHNR and CDR2 FQNEAQ (reference sequence). The CDR3 DNA follows: TGTGCCAGCAGCTCCACTAGCGGGAGAGCGGAGACCCAGTACTTC. It encodes CASSSTSGRAETQYF.

In this sample, this clone turned up a few times. V is TRBV9 and J is TRBJ2-2; 7 bases align to TRBD1. The CDR3 length is 20 residues. Unmatched junction bases numbered 15, after V lost 0 bases and J lost 1 base. Germline V gives CDR1 SGDLS, CDR2 YYNGEE. CDR3 loop: CASSVVHGQERRMNTGELFF. The CDR3 DNA sequence: TGTGCCAGCAGCGTAGTACACGGACAGGAGAGACGAATGAACACCGGGGAGCTGTTTTTT.

The CDR3 DNA reads TGTGCCAGCAGTTGGACCCCGTCAGGCAATGAGCAGTTCTTC. This encodes CASSWTPSGNEQFF. The J gene is TRBJ2-1, the V gene TRBV7-9; D gene unclear. From germline, CDR1 is SEHNR and CDR2 FQNEAQ (reference sequence). The CDR3 runs 14 residues. The ends were cut back, 6 bases at V and 6 bases at J, with 15 bases in the middle.

The chain links TRBV25-1 to TRBJ1-2; D gene uncertain. V lost 5 bases to trimming and J lost 2 bases, with 12 bases between them. Looked up from germline, CDR1 is MGHDK and CDR2 is SYGVNS. The CDR3 spans 14 residues. Here the CDR3 DNA reads TGTGCCAGCAGTCCCTCGGACTGGAACTATGGCTACACCTTC. This encodes CASSPSDWNYGYTF.